The 11 T cell receptor beta chains listed next were all sequenced from one sample in a study of blood T cell repertoires in COVID-19. Assay: immunoSEQ multiplex PCR; the TCRdb copy retains only in-frame clones and omits some. The sample includes approximately 180,000 clones, 80% to 90% of them seen just once. Sequenced sample: peripheral blood. The receptors derive from a man aged 35 to 55 with active or convalescent COVID-19.

This chain uses TRBV4-2 with TRBJ2-2; TRBD2 agrees at 15 bases. The V gene end was trimmed by 4 bases and the J gene end by 6 bases; junction bases not matched to a gene: 3. This CDR3 comprises 16 residues. Germline V gene lookup returns CDR1 LGHNA and CDR2 YNFKEQ. CDR3 DNA sequence: TGTGCCAGCAGCCCCGGACTAGCGGGGGGGTCCGGGGAGCTGTTTTTT. Translation: CASSPGLAGGSGELFF.

The chain combines TRBV6-5 with TRBJ1-3; D uncertain. Germline V lookup: CDR1 MNHEY, CDR2 SVGAGI. This CDR3 region has 16 residues. Trimming shortened V by 3 bases and J by 2 bases, and 14 bases separated the two germline ends. CDR3 amino acids: CASSYRLSVAGNTIYF. The CDR3 DNA reads as TGTGCCAGCAGTTATCGTCTCTCGGTCGCTGGAAACACCATATATTTT.

In this sample, this clone turned up once. The rearrangement joins TRBV28 to TRBJ1-3; no firm D call. The CDR3 has 17 amino acids. Germline V CDR1 and CDR2: MDHEN, SYDVKM. V lost 1 base and J 3 bases, leaving 16 bases between the germline ends. The CDR3 DNA reads as TGTGCCAGCAGTTTATTGGTCGGCGGAGACCTTGGAAACACCATATATTTT. Protein sequence: CASSLLVGGDLGNTIYF.

This chain connects TRBV30 to TRBJ2-5, with 7 bases lining up with TRBD1. The CDR3 spans 14 residues. V gave up 4 bases and J gave up 2 bases; unmatched junction bases: 7. CDR1 and CDR2 (germline): GTSNPN, SVGIG (reference sequence). The CDR3 nucleotides are TGTGCCTGGATGAGGACAGGACTTCAAGAGACCCAGTACTTC. It translates to CAWMRTGLQETQYF. The variable domain in full, with the rest retrieved from reference TRBV30 and TRBJ2-5, is SQTIHQWPATLVQPVGSPLSLECTVEGTSNPNLYWYRQAAGRGLQLLFYSVGIGQISSEVPQNLSASRPQDRQFILSSKKLLLSDSGFYLCAWMRTGLQETQYFGPGTRLLVL.

This clone turned up a few times. J is TRBJ1-2 and V is TRBV6-1; tentative D call: TRBD1 (5 bases). Deletions cut 1 base from V and 6 bases from J, with 9 bases between. Per germline, CDR1 MNHNS and CDR2 SASEGT. The CDR3 spans 13 residues. In DNA form, the CDR3 reads TGTGCCAGCAGTGAAGGGGGCAGTCATGGCTACACCTTC. Its translation: CASSEGGSHGYTF.

The rearrangement uses TRBV7-9 and TRBJ2-2; 12 bases match TRBD2. Trimming took 5 bases from V and 7 from J; bases not matched to a gene: 8. The length of the CDR3 is 16 residues. Germline V gene lookup returns CDR1 SEHNR and CDR2 FQNEAQ (reference sequence). The CDR3 loop is CASSPPRLAGDGELFF. Here the CDR3 DNA reads TGTGCCAGCAGCCCTCCGAGACTAGCGGGGGACGGGGAGCTGTTTTTT. The full variable domain, in which reference TRBV7-9 and TRBJ2-2 provide the parts outside the CDR3, is DTGVSQNPRHKITKRGQNVTFRCDPISEHNRLYWYRQTLGQGPEFLTYFQNEAQLEKSRLLSDRFSAERPKGSFSTLEIQRTEQGDSAMYLCASSPPRLAGDGELFFGEGSRLTVL.

The chain uses TRBV5-1 and TRBJ1-1, with TRBD1 identical over 9 bases. The V gene's germline CDR1 is SGHRS and CDR2 YFSETQ. CDR3 length equals 14 residues. The V gene end was trimmed by 2 bases and the J gene end by 4 bases; junction bases not matched to a gene: 3. The CDR3 bases are TGCGCCAGCAGCTTACCGGACAGGGGCACTGAAGCTTTCTTT. Translating it yields CASSLPDRGTEAFF. Using reference TRBV5-1 and TRBJ1-1 for the parts outside the CDR3, the full variable domain is KAGVTQTPRYLIKTRGQQVTLSCSPISGHRSVSWYQQTPGQGLQFLFEYFSETQRNKGNFPGRFSGRQFSNSRSEMNVSTLELGDSALYLCASSLPDRGTEAFFGQGTRLTVV.

The V call is TRBV6-1, the J call TRBJ1-5; D is possibly TRBD1 (6 bases). V was trimmed by 4 bases and J by 3 bases, leaving 22 bases between them. The germline V gene has CDR1 MNHNS and CDR2 SASEGT. The CDR3 length is 18 residues. In DNA, the CDR3 is TGTGCCAGCAGTGCCCGGGGGGGGCTCTCTCTTAACAATCAGCCCCAGCATTTT. Protein sequence: CASSARGGLSLNNQPQHF.

The V gene is TRBV6-6, the J gene TRBJ1-5; the match to TRBD1 covers 7 bases. Germline V CDR1 and CDR2: MNHNY, SVGAGI (reference sequence). Trimming cost V 5 bases and J 2 bases; bases outside gene matches: 9. The CDR3 contains 16 residues. CDR3 sequence: CASSRTGAEGNQPQHF. CDR3 DNA sequence: TGTGCCAGCAGTCGAACAGGGGCGGAGGGCAATCAGCCCCAGCATTTT.

This chain links TRBV3-1 (or the pseudogene TRBV3-2) with TRBJ1-5; 8 bases are shared with TRBD1. The CDR3 runs to 13 residues. CDR1 and CDR2 (germline): LGHDT, YNNKEL (reference sequence). V lost 3 bases, J lost 5 bases, and 0 bases stayed unmatched. CDR3 in amino acids: CASSQTGDQPQHF. As DNA, the CDR3 is TGTGCCAGCAGCCAGACAGGGGATCAGCCCCAGCATTTT.

This rearrangement joins TRBV7-2 to TRBJ1-2, with unresolved D. The CDR3 extends over 14 amino acids. V was shortened by 0 bases and J by 2 bases, with 7 bases between the two germline ends. Germline loops: CDR1 SGHTA, CDR2 FQGNSA. CDR3 sequence (DNA): TGTGCCAGCAGCTTAGCAGGAGAAAACTATGGCTACACCTTC. This encodes CASSLAGENYGYTF.